The present entry profiles one TCR beta chain with its context. Its target antigen remains unknown. Base quality data are lacking; no much larger clone is found one base away. The CDR3 goes from the cysteine to the phenylalanine over 15 residues. The DNA shown is the 45-base CDR3, in frame from base 1. Trimming takes 2 bases off V and 8 bases off J; junction bases not matched to a gene: 8. Looking up the germline V gene yields CDR1 SGHAT and CDR2 FQNNGV. This entry belongs to a study of blood T cell repertoires in COVID-19 (TCRdb year 2020). The study in broad terms: Samples from collaborators originated in the United States, Italy and Spain and spanned both the acute and convalescent phases of COVID-19. Nearly every sample came with metadata listing a de-identified subject ID, COVID-19 status, age in years and sex. Subjects who had been exposed to COVID-19, were actively infected with it, or had recovered from it provided the deeply sampled blood TCRbeta repertoires that made up the dataset. The prospective study material was composed of cDNA or gDNA derived from T cells, B-cell-depleted T cells, or PBMCs. The repertoires were released in a freely available public database meant as a resource for research on the immune response to SARS-CoV-2. Where available, HLA class I and class II types were obtained from metadata supplied by the sample provider rather than from assay-based typing. The samples were drawn from the first 160 participants of the ongoing ImmuneRACE study and from more than 1,000 subjects provided by 6 global collaborators.

Broad study findings and their caveats: Clinical and demographic metadata were provided uncurated, with the amount varying by source and participant.

TCRbeta CDR3 regions were amplified from genomic DNA by means of the immunoSEQ Assay, a bias-controlled multiplex PCR. The authors' pipeline ran thus. Nucleated cell counts per sample were estimated from amplification of reference gene primers within the assay. Sequence reads were collapsed and filtered to measure the absolute abundance of every unique TCRbeta CDR3 rearrangement. For each sample, productive Simpson clonality was calculated as the square root of Simpson's diversity index over productive rearrangements. In TCRdb, the immuneACCESS table is reduced to in-frame sequences with V and J assigned. These tables do not hold every clone; where another copy was compared, an unresolved V gene accounts for under half, and the others remain unexplained. From that table come the V and J calls and clone size; the DNA was used to work out D and trimming. This sample gives around 94,000 clones in total; roughly four fifths of them show up just once. Less than 10% of the sample is held by the ten biggest clonotypes.

Whole blood was collected in K2EDTA tubes by collaborating institutions according to the institutions' own protocols. For TCRbeta analysis, collaborators shipped samples as frozen whole blood, isolated PBMCs, or DNA extracted from either of those sample types. This receptor chain uses TRBV11-2 and TRBJ1-4, and TRBD1 matches 7 of the central bases. Sequenced input: peripheral blood. This TCR derives from a man aged 35 to 55 with active or convalescent COVID-19. The CDR3 sequence is CASSLKTGYGEKLFF. The nucleotides read TGTGCCAGCAGCTTAAAGACAGGGTATGGAGAAAAACTGTTTTTT.